This record looks at one TCR beta chain sequence and its context. The sample originates from a study of blood T cell repertoires in COVID-19. Study overall: There were acute and convalescent COVID-19 samples, and they came from the United States, Italy and Spain. PBMCs, B-cell-depleted T cells, or T cells were the source of the cDNA or gDNA that made up the material.

The Seattle patients, enrolled during active infection, were followed longitudinally. The method was immunoSEQ multiplex PCR; TCRdb's version includes in-frame clones alone and lacks a portion of them. The sample gives about 250,000 clones, roughly 86% of which show up once; about 6% is in the top ten. The TCR was taken from a woman older than 75 with COVID-19, enrolled during active disease. The specimen was peripheral blood.

The CDR3 loop reads CASRWTANTEAFF. CDR3 coding DNA: TGTGCCAGCAGGTGGACAGCAAACACTGAAGCTTTCTTT. The V and J genes are TRBV12-3 or TRBV12-4 and TRBJ1-1; D may be TRBD1 (6 bases). Between the trimmed V and J ends, which lost 6 bases and 2 bases, there was a span of 10 bases. The CDR3 spans 13 residues.